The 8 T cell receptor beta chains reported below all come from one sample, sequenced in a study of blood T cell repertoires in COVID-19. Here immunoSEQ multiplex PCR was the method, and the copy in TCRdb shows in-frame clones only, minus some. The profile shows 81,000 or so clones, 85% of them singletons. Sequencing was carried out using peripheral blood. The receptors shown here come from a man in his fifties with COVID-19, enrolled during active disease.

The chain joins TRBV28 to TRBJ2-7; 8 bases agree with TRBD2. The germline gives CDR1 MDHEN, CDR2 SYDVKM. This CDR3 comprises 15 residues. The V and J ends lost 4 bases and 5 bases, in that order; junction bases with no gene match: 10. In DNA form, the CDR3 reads TGTGCCAGCAGTTCCCCAGCGGGAGCATCCGACGAGCAGTACTTC. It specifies CASSSPAGASDEQYF.

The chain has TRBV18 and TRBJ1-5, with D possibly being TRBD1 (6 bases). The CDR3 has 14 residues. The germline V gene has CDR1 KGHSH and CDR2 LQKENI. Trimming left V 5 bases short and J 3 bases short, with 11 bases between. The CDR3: CASSTGGANQPQHF. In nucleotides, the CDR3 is TGTGCCAGCTCAACCGGGGGGGCCAATCAGCCCCAGCATTTT.

CDR3 nucleotides: TGTGCCAGCAGCGCGGGACTCCAGGACCCGAACTATGGCTACACCTTC. Translated: CASSAGLQDPNYGYTF. The rearrangement uses TRBV9 and TRBJ1-2; D is perhaps TRBD1 (5 bases). Germline-derived CDR1 and CDR2 are SGDLS and YYNGEE. V was shortened by 3 bases and J by 2 bases, with 17 bases between the two germline ends. The CDR3 runs 16 residues.

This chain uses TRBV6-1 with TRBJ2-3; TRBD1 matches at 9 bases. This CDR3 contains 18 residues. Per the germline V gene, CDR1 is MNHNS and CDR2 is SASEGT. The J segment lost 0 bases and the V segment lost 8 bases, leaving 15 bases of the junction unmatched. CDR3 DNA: TGTGCCAGCTGTGGGGGGCGGGCTGGGACAGGGAGCACAGATACGCAGTATTTT. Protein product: CASCGGRAGTGSTDTQYF.

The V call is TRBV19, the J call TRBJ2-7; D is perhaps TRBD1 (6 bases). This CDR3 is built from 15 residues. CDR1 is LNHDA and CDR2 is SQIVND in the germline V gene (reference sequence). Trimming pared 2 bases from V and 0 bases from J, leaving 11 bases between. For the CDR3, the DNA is TGTGCCAGTAGTATAATTCAGGACAGCTCCTACGAGCAGTACTTC. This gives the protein CASSIIQDSSYEQYF.

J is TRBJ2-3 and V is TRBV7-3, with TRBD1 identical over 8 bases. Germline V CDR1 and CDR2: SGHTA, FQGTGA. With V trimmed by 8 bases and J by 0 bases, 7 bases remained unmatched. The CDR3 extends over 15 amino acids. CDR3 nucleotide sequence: TGTGCCAGCGGCCTGACAGGGGTTAGCACAGATACGCAGTATTTT. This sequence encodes CASGLTGVSTDTQYF.

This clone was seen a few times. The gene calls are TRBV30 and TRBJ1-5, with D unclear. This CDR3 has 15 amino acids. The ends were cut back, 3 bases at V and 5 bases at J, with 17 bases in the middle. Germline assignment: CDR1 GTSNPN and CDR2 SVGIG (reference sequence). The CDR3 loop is CAWRAGFSQDQPQHF. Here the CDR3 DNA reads TGTGCCTGGAGGGCTGGTTTTTCGCAGGATCAGCCCCAGCATTTT.

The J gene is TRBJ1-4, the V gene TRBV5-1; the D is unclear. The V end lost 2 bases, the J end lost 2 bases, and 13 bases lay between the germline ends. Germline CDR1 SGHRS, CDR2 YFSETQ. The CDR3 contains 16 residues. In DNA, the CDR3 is TGCGCCAGCAGCTTTGGACTGACGGGGACTAATGAAAAACTGTTTTTT. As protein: CASSFGLTGTNEKLFF.